What follows is one T cell receptor beta chain and its context. This entry is derived from a study of blood T cell repertoires in COVID-19. Study information: From the United States, Italy and Spain came samples of acute and convalescent COVID-19. PBMCs, B-cell-depleted T cells, or T cells were the source of the cDNA or gDNA that made up the material.

In the original workflow: For nucleated cells, counts were estimated from reference gene primer amplification. The method was immunoSEQ multiplex PCR; TCRdb's version includes in-frame clones alone and lacks a portion of them. That table supplies the V and J calls and clone size; D and trimming were determined from the DNA. The data hold 120,000 to 150,000 clones, with 85% to 90% observed a single time. Unmatched junction bases numbered 5, after V lost 4 bases and J lost 2 bases. Germline CDR1 LGHNA, CDR2 YNFKEQ. The CDR3 runs 15 residues. Material for sequencing was peripheral blood. This sequence originates from a woman aged 40 to 50 with acute or convalescent COVID-19. The rearrangement joins TRBV4-2 to TRBJ1-1; 9 bases map to TRBD1. Here the CDR3 reads CASSPGTGNNTEAFF. In DNA form, the CDR3 reads TGTGCCAGCAGCCCGGGGACAGGGAACAACACTGAAGCTTTCTTT.